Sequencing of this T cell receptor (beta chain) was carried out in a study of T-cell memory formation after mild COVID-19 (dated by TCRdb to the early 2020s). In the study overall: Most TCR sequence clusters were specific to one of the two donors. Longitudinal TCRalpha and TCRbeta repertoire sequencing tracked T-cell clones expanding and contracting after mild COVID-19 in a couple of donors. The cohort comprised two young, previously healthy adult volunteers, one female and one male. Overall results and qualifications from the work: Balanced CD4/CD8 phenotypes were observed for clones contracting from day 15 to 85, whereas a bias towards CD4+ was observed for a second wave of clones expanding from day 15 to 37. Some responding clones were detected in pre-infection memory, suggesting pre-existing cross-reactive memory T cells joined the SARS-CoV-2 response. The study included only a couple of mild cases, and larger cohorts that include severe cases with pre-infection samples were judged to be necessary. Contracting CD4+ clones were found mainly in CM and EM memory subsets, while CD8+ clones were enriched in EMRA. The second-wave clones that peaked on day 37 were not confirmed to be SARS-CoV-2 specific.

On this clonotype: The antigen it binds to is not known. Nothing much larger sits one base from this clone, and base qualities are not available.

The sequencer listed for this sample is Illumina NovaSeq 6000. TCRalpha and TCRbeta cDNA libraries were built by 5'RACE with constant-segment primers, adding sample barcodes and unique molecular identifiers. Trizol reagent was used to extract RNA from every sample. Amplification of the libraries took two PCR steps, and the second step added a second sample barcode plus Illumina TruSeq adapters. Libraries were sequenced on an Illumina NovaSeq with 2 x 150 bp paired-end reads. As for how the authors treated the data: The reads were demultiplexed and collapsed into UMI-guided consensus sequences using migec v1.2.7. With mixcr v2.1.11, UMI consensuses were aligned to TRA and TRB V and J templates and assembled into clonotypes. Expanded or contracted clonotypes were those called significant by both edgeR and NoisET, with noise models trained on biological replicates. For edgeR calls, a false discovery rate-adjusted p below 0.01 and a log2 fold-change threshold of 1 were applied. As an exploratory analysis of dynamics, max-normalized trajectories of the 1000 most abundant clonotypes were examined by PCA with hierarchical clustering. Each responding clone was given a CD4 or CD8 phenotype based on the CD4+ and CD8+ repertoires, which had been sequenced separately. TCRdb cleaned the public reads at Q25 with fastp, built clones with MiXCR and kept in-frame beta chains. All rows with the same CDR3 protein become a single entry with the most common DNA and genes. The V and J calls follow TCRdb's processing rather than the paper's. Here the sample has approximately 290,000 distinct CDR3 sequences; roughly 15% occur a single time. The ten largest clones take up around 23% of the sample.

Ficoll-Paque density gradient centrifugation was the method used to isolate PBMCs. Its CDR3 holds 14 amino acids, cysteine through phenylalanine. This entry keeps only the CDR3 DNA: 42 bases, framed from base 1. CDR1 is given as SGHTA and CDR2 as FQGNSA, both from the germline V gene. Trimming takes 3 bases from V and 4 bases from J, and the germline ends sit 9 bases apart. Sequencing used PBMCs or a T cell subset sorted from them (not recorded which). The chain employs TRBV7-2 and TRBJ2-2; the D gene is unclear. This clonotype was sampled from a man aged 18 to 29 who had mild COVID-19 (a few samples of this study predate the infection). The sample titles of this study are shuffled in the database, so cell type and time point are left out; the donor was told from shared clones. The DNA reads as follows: TGTGCCAGCAGCTTGCTGAGGTTCACCGGGGAGCTGTTTTTT. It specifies CASSLLRFTGELFF.